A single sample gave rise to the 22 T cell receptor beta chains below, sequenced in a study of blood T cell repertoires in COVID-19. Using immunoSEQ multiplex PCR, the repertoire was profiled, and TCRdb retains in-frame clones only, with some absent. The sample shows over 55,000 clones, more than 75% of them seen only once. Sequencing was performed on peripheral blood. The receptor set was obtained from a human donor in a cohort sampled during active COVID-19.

For the CDR3, the DNA is TGTGCCAGCAGCGAAGGGGCTGTCACTGAAGCTTTCTTT. Amino acid sequence: CASSEGAVTEAFF. The rearrangement uses TRBV9 and TRBJ1-1; tentative D call: TRBD1 (5 bases). The CDR3 covers 13 residues. Trimming pared 3 bases from V and 4 bases from J, leaving 10 bases between. The germline gives CDR1 SGDLS, CDR2 YYNGEE. Filled out from reference TRBV9 and TRBJ1-1, the complete variable domain reads DSGVTQTPKHLITATGQRVTLRCSPRSGDLSVYWYQQSLDQGLQFLIQYYNGEERAKGNILERFSAQQFPDLHSELNLSSLELGDSALYFCASSEGAVTEAFFGQGTRLTVV.

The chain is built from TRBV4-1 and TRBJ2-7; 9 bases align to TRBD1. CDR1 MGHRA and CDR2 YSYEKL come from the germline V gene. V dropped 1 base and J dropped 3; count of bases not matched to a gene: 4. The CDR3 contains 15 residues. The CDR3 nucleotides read TGCGCCAGCAGCCAAGGACAGGGGGTATTCTACGAGCAGTACTTC. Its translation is CASSQGQGVFYEQYF.

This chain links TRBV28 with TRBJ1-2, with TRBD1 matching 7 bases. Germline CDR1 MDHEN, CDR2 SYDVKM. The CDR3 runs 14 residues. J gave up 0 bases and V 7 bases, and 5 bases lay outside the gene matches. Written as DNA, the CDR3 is TGTGCCAGCACCCTGACAGGGACTAACTATGGCTACACCTTC. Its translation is CASTLTGTNYGYTF.

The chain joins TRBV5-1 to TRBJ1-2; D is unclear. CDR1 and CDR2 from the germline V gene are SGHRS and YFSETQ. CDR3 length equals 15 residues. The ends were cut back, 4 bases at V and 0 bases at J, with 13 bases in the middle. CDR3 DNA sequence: TGCGCCAGCAGCCCCGTTGTCCAGTCTAACTATGGCTACACCTTC. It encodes CASSPVVQSNYGYTF.

The CDR3 region is CASSSPRQWSMGYTF. In DNA, the CDR3 is TGTGCCAGCAGCTCCCCGCGACAGTGGTCGATGGGCTACACCTTC. The V call is TRBV11-2, the J call TRBJ1-2; a weak D match, TRBD1 (5 bases). The germline V and J ends were trimmed by 4 bases and 8 bases, with 20 bases remaining between them. The germline V gene has CDR1 SGHAT and CDR2 FQNNGV. This CDR3 spans 15 amino acids.

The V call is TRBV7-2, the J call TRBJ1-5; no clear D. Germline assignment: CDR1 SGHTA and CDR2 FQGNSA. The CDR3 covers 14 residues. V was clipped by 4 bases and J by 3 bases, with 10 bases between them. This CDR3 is CASSSGILNQPQHF. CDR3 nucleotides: TGTGCCAGCAGCTCCGGGATCCTCAATCAGCCCCAGCATTTT.

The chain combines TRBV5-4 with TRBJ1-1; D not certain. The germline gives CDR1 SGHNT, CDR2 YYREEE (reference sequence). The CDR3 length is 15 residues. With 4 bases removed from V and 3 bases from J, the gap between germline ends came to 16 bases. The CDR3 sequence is CASSLTPDGDTEAFF. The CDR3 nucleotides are TGTGCCAGCAGCCTTACCCCCGACGGGGACACTGAAGCTTTCTTT.

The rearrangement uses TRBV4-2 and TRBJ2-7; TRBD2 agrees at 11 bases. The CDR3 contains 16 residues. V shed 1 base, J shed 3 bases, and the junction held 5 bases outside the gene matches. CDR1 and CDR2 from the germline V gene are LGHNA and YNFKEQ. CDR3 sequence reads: CASSQVASGGSYEQYF. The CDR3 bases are TGTGCCAGCAGCCAAGTCGCTAGCGGGGGGAGCTACGAGCAGTACTTC.

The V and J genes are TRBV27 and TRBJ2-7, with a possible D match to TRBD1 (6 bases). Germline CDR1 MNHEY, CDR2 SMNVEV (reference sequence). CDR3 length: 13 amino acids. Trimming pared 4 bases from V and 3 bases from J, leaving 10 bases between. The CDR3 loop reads CASSSDSYYEQYF. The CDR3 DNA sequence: TGTGCCAGCAGTTCGGACAGTTACTACGAGCAGTACTTC.

The CDR3 nucleotides read TGTGCCAGTAGTATAGGGCTGAATAGCAATCAGCCCCAGCATTTT. Its protein is CASSIGLNSNQPQHF. This chain links TRBV19 with TRBJ1-5; D gene ambiguous. The length of the CDR3 is 15 residues. Trimming pared 1 base from V and 0 bases from J, leaving 7 bases between. The germline gives CDR1 LNHDA, CDR2 SQIVND (reference sequence).

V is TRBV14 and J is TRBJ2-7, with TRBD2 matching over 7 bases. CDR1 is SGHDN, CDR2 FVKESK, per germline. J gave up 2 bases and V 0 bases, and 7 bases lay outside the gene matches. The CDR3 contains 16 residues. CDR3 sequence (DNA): TGTGCCAGCAGCCAAGATTGGGGAGGGGATCCCTACGAGCAGTACTTC. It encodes CASSQDWGGDPYEQYF.

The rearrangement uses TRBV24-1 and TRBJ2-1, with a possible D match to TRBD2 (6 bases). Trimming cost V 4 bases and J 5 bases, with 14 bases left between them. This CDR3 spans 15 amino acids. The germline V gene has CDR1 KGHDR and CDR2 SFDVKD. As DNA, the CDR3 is TGTGCCACCAGTGACCCCGGACTAACGAACAATGAGCAGTTCTTC. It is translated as CATSDPGLTNNEQFF.

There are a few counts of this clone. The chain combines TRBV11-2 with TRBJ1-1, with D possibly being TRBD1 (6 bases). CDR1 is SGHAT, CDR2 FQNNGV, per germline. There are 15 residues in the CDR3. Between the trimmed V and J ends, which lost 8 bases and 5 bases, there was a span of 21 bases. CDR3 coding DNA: TGTGCCAGCCTGACTATGAGGGGGAAGGGGACTGAAGCTTTCTTT. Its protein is CASLTMRGKGTEAFF.

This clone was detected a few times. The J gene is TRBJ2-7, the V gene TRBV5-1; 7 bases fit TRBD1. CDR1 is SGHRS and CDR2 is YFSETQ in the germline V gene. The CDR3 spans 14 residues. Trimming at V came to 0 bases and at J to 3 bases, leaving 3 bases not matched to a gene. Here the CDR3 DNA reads TGCGCCAGCAGCTTGGTGGCAGGGGGCTACGAGCAGTACTTC. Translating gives CASSLVAGGYEQYF.

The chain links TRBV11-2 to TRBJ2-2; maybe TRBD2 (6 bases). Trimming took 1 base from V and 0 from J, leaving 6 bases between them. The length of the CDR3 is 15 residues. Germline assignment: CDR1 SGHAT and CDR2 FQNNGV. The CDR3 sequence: CASSLGGANTGELFF. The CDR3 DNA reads TGTGCCAGCAGCTTAGGCGGGGCGAACACCGGGGAGCTGTTTTTT.

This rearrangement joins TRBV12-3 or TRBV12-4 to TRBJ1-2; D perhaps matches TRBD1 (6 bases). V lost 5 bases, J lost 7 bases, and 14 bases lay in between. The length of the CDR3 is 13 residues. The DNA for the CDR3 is TGTGCCAGCAGTAACTACGGACAGTCTGGCTACACCTTC. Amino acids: CASSNYGQSGYTF.

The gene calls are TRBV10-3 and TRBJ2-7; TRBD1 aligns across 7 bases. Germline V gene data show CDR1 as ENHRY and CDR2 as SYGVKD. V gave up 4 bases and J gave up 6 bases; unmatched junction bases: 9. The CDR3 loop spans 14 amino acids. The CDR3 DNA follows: TGTGCCATCAGTGGACAGGGTGGAGTGGGCGAGCAGTACTTC. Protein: CAISGQGGVGEQYF.

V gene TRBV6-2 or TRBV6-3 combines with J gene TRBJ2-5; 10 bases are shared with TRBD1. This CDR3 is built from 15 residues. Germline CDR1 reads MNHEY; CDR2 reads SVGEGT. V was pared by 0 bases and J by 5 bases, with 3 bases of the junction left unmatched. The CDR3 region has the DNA TGTGCCAGCAGTTACTCCCGGGACAGGGGTGAGACCCAGTACTTC. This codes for CASSYSRDRGETQYF.

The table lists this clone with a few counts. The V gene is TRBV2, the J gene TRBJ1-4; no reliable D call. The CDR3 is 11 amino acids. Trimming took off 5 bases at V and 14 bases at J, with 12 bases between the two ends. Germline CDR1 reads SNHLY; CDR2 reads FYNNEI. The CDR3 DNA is TGTGCCAGCAGTCCGGCCGCGGGGCTGTTTTTT. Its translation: CASSPAAGLFF.

The CDR3 spells CASSQVGGHGYEQYF. CDR3 sequence (DNA): TGTGCCAGCAGCCAAGTAGGGGGCCACGGGTACGAGCAGTACTTC. The chain has TRBV14 and TRBJ2-7, with 7 bases lining up with TRBD1. J gave up 4 bases and V 1 base, and 7 bases lay outside the gene matches. CDR3 length: 15 residues. In germline, CDR1 is SGHDN, CDR2 FVKESK.

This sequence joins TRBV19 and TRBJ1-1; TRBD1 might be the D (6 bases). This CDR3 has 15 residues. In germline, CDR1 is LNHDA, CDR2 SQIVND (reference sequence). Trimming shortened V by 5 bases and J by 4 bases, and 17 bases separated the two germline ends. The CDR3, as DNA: TGTGCCAGTAGTCCCACCCAGGGGATGCGCACTGAAGCTTTCTTT. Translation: CASSPTQGMRTEAFF.

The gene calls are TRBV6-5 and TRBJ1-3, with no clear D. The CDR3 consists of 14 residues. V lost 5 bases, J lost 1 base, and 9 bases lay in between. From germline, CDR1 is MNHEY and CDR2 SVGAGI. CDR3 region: CASSIMASGNTIYF. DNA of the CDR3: TGTGCCAGCAGTATCATGGCATCTGGAAACACCATATATTTT.